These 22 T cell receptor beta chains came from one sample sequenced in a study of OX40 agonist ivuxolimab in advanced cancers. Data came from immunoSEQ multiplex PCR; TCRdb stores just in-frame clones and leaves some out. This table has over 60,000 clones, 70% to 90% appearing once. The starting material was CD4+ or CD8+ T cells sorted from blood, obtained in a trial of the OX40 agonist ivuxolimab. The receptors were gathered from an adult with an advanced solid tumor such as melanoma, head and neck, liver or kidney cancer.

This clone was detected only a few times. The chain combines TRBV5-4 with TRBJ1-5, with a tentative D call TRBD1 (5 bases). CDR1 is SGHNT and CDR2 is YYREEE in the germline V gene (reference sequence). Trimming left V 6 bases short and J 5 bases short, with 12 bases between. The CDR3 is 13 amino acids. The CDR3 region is CASNRRFHQPQHF. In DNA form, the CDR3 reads TGTGCCAGCAACAGGAGGTTCCATCAGCCCCAGCATTTT.

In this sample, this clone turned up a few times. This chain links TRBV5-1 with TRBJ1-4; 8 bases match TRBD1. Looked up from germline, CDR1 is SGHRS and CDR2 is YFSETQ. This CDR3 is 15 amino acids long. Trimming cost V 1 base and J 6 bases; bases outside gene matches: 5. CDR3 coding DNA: TGCGCCAGCAGCTTGACTGGACAGGGCCATGAAAAACTGTTTTTT. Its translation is CASSLTGQGHEKLFF.

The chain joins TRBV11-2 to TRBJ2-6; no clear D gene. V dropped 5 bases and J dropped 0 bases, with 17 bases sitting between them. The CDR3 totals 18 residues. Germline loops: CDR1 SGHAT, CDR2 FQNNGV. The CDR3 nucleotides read TGTGCCAGCAGCCGAATAAGAGGCATTTACTCTGGGGCCAACGTCCTGACTTTC. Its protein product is CASSRIRGIYSGANVLTF.

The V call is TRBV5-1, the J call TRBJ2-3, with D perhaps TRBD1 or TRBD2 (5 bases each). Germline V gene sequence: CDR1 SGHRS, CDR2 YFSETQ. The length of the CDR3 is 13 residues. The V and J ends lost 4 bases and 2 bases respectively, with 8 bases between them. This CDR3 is CASSRGPTDTQYF. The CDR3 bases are TGCGCCAGCAGCCGGGGACCCACAGATACGCAGTATTTT.

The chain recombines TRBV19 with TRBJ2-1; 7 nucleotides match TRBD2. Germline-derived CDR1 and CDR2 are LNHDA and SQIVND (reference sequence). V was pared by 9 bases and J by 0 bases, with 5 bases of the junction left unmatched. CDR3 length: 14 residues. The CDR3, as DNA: TGTGCCAGCGCTAGCGGACCCTCCTACAATGAGCAGTTCTTC. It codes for CASASGPSYNEQFF. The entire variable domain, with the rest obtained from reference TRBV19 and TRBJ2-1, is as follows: DGGITQSPKYLFRKEGQNVTLSCEQNLNHDAMYWYRQDPGQGLRLIYYSQIVNDFQKGDIAEGYSVSREKKESFPLTVTSAQKNPTAFYLCASASGPSYNEQFFGPGTRLTVL.

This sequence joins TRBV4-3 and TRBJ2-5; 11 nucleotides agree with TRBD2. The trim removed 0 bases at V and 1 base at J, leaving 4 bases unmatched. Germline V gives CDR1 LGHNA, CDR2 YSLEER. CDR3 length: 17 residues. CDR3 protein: CASSQELAGALQETQYF. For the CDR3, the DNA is TGCGCCAGCAGCCAAGAACTAGCGGGGGCACTCCAAGAGACCCAGTACTTC.

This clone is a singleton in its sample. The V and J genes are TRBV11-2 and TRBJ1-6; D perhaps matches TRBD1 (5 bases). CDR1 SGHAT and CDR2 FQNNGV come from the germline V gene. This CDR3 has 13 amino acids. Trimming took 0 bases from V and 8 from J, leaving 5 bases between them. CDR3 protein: CASSLEGDSPLHF. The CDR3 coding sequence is TGTGCCAGCAGCTTAGAGGGGGATTCACCCCTCCACTTT.

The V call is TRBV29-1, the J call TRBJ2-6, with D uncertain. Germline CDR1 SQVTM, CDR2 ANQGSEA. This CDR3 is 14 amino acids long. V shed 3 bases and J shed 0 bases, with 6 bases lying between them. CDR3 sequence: CSVDLDSGANVLTF. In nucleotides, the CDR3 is TGCAGCGTTGACTTAGACTCTGGGGCCAACGTCCTGACTTTC.

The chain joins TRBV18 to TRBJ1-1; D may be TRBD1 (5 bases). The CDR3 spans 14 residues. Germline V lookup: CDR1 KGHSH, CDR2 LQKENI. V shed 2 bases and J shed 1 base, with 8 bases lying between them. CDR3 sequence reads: CASSPGRANTEAFF. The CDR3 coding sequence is TGTGCCAGCTCACCAGGCAGGGCGAACACTGAAGCTTTCTTT.

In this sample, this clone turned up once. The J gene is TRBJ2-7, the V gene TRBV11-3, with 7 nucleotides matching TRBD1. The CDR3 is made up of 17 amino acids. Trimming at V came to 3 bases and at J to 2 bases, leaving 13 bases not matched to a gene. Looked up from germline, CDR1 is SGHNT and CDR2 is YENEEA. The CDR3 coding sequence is TGTGCCAGCAGCTTTAAAGAGGGACAGTATACAACCTACGAGCAGTACTTC. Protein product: CASSFKEGQYTTYEQYF.

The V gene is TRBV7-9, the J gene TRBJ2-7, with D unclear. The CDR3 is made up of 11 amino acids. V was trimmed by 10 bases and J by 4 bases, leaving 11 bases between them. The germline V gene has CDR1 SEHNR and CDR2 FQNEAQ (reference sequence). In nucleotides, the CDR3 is TGTGCCACCGTGGAAGGATACGAGCAGTACTTC. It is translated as CATVEGYEQYF.

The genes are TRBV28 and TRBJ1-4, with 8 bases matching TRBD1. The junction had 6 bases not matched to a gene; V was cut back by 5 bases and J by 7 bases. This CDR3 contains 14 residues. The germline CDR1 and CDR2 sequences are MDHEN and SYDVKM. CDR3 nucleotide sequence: TGTGCCAGCAGTCCACGGACAGGGACTGAAAAACTGTTTTTT. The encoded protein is CASSPRTGTEKLFF.

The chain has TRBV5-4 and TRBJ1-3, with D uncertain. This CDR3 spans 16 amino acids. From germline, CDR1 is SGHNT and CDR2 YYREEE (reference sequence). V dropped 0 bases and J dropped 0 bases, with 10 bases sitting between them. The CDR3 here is CASSLARRYSGNTIYF. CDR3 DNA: TGTGCCAGCAGCTTGGCACGTCGTTACTCTGGAAACACCATATATTTT.

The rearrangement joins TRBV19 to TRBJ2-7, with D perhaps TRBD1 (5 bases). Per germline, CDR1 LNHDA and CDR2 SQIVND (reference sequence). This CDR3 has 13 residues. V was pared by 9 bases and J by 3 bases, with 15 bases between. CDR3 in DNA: TGTGCCAGCGTACTTGTTAGGGGCTACGAGCAGTACTTC. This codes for CASVLVRGYEQYF.

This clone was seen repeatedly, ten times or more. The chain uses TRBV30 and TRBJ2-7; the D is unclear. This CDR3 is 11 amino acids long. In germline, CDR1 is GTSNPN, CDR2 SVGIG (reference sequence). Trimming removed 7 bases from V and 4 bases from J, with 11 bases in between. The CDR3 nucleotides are TGTGCCTTCGGACGAGGATACGAGCAGTACTTC. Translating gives CAFGRGYEQYF.

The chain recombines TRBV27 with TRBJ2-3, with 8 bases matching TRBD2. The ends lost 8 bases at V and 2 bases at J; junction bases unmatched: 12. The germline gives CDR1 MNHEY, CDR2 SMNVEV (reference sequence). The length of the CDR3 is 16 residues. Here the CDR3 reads CASARRRGLDTDTQYF. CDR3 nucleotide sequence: TGTGCCAGCGCGAGGCGGAGGGGACTAGACACAGATACGCAGTATTTT.

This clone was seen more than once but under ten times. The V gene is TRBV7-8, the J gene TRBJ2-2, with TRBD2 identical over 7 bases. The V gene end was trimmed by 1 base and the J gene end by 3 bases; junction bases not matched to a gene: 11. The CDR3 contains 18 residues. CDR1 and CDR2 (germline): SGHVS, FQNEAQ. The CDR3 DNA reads TGTGCCAGCAGCTTAGGAGGGCCGGCTAGCGGATACACCGGGGAGCTGTTTTTT. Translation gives CASSLGGPASGYTGELFF.

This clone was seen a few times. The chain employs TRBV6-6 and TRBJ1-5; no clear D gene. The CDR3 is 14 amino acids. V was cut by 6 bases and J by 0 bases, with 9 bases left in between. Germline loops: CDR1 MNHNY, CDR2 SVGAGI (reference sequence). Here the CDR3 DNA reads TGTGCCAGCAGCCCACAGTTTAGCAATCAGCCCCAGCATTTT. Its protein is CASSPQFSNQPQHF.

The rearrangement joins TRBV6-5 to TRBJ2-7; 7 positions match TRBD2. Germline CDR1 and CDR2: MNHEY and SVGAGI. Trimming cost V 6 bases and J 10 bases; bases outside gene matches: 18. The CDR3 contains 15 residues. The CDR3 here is CASSPADRDYPGQYF. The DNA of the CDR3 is TGTGCCAGCAGCCCTGCCGACCGGGACTACCCGGGACAGTACTTC.

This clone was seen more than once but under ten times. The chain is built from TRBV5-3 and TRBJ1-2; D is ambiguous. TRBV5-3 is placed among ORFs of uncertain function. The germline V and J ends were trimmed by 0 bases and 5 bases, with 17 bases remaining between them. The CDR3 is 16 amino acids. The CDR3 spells CARSLDGRQSYYGYTF. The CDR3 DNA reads TGTGCCAGAAGCTTGGACGGGAGGCAGAGTTATTATGGCTACACCTTC.

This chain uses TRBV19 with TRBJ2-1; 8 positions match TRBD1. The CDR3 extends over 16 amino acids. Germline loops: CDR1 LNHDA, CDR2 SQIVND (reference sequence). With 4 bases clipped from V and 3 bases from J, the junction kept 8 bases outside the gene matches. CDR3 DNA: TGTGCCAGTAGTACGACAGGGGTTGGGTTCTACAATGAGCAGTTCTTC. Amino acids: CASSTTGVGFYNEQFF.

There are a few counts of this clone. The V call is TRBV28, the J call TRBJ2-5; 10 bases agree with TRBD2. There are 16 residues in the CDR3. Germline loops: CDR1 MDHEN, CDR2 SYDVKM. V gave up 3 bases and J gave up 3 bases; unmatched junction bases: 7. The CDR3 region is CASSFPSGSRKETQYF. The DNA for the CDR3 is TGTGCCAGCAGTTTCCCTAGCGGGAGTCGGAAAGAGACCCAGTACTTC. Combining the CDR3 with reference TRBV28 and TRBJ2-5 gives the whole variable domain DVKVTQSSRYLVKRTGEKVFLECVQDMDHENMFWYRQDPGLGLRLIYFSYDVKMKEKGDIPEGYSVSREKKERFSLILESASTNQTSMYLCASSFPSGSRKETQYFGPGTRLLVL.